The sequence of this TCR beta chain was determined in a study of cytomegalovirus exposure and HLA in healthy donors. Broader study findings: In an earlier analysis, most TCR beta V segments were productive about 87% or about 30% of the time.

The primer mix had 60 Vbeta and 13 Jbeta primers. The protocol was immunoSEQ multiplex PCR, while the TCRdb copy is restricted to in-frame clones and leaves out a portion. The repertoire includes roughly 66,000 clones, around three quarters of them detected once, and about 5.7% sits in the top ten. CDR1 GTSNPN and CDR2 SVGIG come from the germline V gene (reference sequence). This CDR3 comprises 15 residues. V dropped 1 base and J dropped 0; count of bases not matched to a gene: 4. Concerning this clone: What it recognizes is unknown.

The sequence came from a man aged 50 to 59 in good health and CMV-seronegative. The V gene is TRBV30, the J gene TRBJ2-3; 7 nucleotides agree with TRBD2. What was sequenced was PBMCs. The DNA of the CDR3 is TGTGCCTGGAGTGCCGAGCGGGGAAGCACAGATACGCAGTATTTT. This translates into CAWSAERGSTDTQYF.